This T cell receptor (beta chain) was identified in a study of CD8 T cells in ankylosing spondylitis. General study results and limits: It appeared that ankylosing spondylitis blood was characterized by a TCR beta motif of eight highly homologous variants.

Remarks on this clonotype: Its specificity is unknown.

Using its own MiXCR run on the 5' RACE reads, TCRdb lists one record per CDR3 protein. The sample gives more than 100,000 distinct CDR3 sequences, 15% to 20% of which show up once; 30% to 35% is in the top ten. With 7 bases removed from V and 0 bases from J, the gap between germline ends came to 10 bases. The CDR3 is made up of 13 amino acids. Germline assignment: CDR1 MNHEY and CDR2 SMNVEV (reference sequence). This chain links TRBV27 with TRBJ2-7; D is perhaps TRBD1 (5 bases). This sequence was found in a male donor with ankylosing spondylitis. Sequenced material: blood, either unsorted or a sorted T cell fraction (not recorded which). The CDR3, as DNA: TGTGCCAGCAAGGCAGGGCCCTCCTACGAGCAGTACTTC. As protein: CASKAGPSYEQYF.